A single sample is the source of the 30 T cell receptor beta chains below, sequenced in a study of blood T cell repertoires in COVID-19. Assay: immunoSEQ multiplex PCR; the TCRdb copy retains only in-frame clones and omits some. Of under 150,000 clones in the sample, 75% to 90% were seen once. The sample consisted of peripheral blood. The receptors stem from a woman in her fifties or sixties with COVID-19, enrolled during active disease.

The chain joins TRBV5-6 to TRBJ1-2; 9 nucleotides match TRBD1. The CDR3 is made up of 14 amino acids. Looked up from germline, CDR1 is SGHDT and CDR2 is YYEEEE. Trimming at V came to 7 bases and at J to 5 bases, leaving 9 bases not matched to a gene. CDR3: CASRKPTGGYGYTF. In nucleotides, the CDR3 is TGTGCCAGCCGGAAACCGACAGGGGGTTATGGCTACACCTTC.

The V gene is TRBV3-1 (or the pseudogene TRBV3-2), the J gene TRBJ2-1; possibly TRBD2 for D (6 bases). The CDR3 sequence is 15 residues long. V was clipped by 5 bases and J by 0 bases, with 11 bases between them. In germline, CDR1 is LGHDT, CDR2 YNNKEL (reference sequence). The CDR3 DNA is TGTGCCAGCAGCGATCGGGGGAGCTCCTACAATGAGCAGTTCTTC. Its protein is CASSDRGSSYNEQFF.

This sequence joins TRBV2 and TRBJ2-1; D ambiguous. Germline-derived CDR1 and CDR2 are SNHLY and FYNNEI. The CDR3 covers 15 residues. V lost 0 bases and J 4 bases, leaving 10 bases between the germline ends. The CDR3 DNA follows: TGTGCCAGCAGTGAAGCAAGCACGATATACAATGAGCAGTTCTTC. Residues: CASSEASTIYNEQFF.

The CDR3 region is CASRQREGEKLFF. The CDR3 nucleotides are TGTGCCAGCAGACAGCGGGAAGGGGAAAAACTGTTTTTT. The chain has TRBV5-4 and TRBJ1-4; D not resolved. The CDR3 is 13 amino acids. Between the trimmed V and J ends, which lost 5 bases and 8 bases, there was a span of 13 bases. Germline lookup yields CDR1 SGHNT and CDR2 YYREEE (reference sequence).

This sequence joins TRBV9 and TRBJ2-7; 12 nucleotides match TRBD1. The junction had 4 bases not matched to a gene; V was cut back by 3 bases and J by 3 bases. Germline CDR1 SGDLS, CDR2 YYNGEE. The CDR3 consists of 15 residues. In nucleotides, the CDR3 is TGTGCCAGCAGCGAGGGGACAGGGGGCTACTACGAGCAGTACTTC. Encoded protein: CASSEGTGGYYEQYF. The variable domain in full, completed from reference TRBV9 and TRBJ2-7, reads DSGVTQTPKHLITATGQRVTLRCSPRSGDLSVYWYQQSLDQGLQFLIQYYNGEERAKGNILERFSAQQFPDLHSELNLSSLELGDSALYFCASSEGTGGYYEQYFGPGTRLTVT.

This chain uses TRBV5-1 with TRBJ2-7, with a tentative D call TRBD1 (5 bases). CDR3 length: 12 residues. CDR1 SGHRS and CDR2 YFSETQ come from the germline V gene. V was clipped by 2 bases and J by 6 bases, with 9 bases between them. In DNA form, the CDR3 reads TGCGCCAGCAGCTTACCAGGGTTCGAGCAGTACTTC. Its translation: CASSLPGFEQYF.

The chain uses TRBV25-1 and TRBJ1-4; D not certain. Germline V gene data show CDR1 as MGHDK and CDR2 as SYGVNS. The CDR3 is 13 amino acids. V dropped 8 bases and J dropped 0 bases, with 7 bases sitting between them. In DNA form, the CDR3 reads TGTGCCAGCCGCCTAACAACTAATGAAAAACTGTTTTTT. This codes for CASRLTTNEKLFF.

The chain carries TRBV10-3 and TRBJ2-6, with TRBD2 as a possible D gene (6 bases). Germline CDR1 and CDR2: ENHRY and SYGVKD. This CDR3 is 14 amino acids long. V was cut by 11 bases and J by 4 bases, with 15 bases left in between. In DNA form, the CDR3 reads TGTGCCTCCAGGACGGGGGAGGGGGCCAACGTCCTGACTTTC. Translating it yields CASRTGEGANVLTF.

This clone was seen a few times. The V call is TRBV23-1, the J call TRBJ2-7, with TRBD2 as a possible D gene (5 bases). TRBV23-1 is given ORF status, its function remaining uncertain. The CDR3 extends over 15 amino acids. V dropped 8 bases and J dropped 2 bases, with 19 bases sitting between them. Written as DNA, the CDR3 is TGCGCCAGCGGGCAGCCATGGGAGCCTCCCTACGAGCAGTACTTC. It specifies CASGQPWEPPYEQYF.

This sequence joins TRBV6-5 and TRBJ1-2; possibly TRBD1 for D (6 bases). The length of the CDR3 is 12 residues. Trimming pared 6 bases from V and 8 bases from J, leaving 13 bases between. Germline V gene data show CDR1 as MNHEY and CDR2 as SVGAGI. The CDR3 here is CASSRGGGGYTF. In DNA, the CDR3 is TGTGCCAGCAGCCGCGGGGGGGGCGGCTACACCTTC.

The chain is built from TRBV5-4 and TRBJ2-2; no clear D. The CDR3 is made up of 16 amino acids. V was shortened by 3 bases and J by 1 base, with 13 bases between the two germline ends. The germline gives CDR1 SGHNT, CDR2 YYREEE (reference sequence). The CDR3 loop is CASSWVPTGNTGELFF. For the CDR3, the DNA is TGTGCCAGCAGCTGGGTGCCGACGGGGAACACCGGGGAGCTGTTTTTT.

Of note for this clone: At one end, the junction sequence differs from germline, possibly due to a read error. V and J are TRBV25-1 and TRBJ2-2, with 7 bases that match TRBD1. From germline, CDR1 is MGHDK and CDR2 SYGVNS. The CDR3 consists of 16 residues. Written as DNA, the CDR3 is TGTGCCAGCAGTGACCCCCCGCTGGGACAGTCCGGGGAGCTCATTTTT. Its protein is CASSDPPLGQSGELIF.

The rearrangement joins TRBV24-1 to TRBJ2-3; 9 bases are shared with TRBD1. With V trimmed by 4 bases and J by 7 bases, 8 bases remained unmatched. From germline, CDR1 is KGHDR and CDR2 SFDVKD. This CDR3 is 15 amino acids long. Here the CDR3 reads CATSDHRGLDYTQYF. Here the CDR3 DNA reads TGTGCCACCAGTGACCACAGGGGGCTCGACTATACGCAGTATTTT.

The genes are TRBV28 and TRBJ1-6, with D tentatively TRBD1 (6 bases). The CDR3 is 15 residues long. V lost 2 bases to trimming and J lost 9 bases, with 14 bases between them. Per germline, CDR1 MDHEN and CDR2 SYDVKM. CDR3 coding DNA: TGTGCCAGCAGTTTAGAACTGGGGGCGGTTTCACCCCTCCACTTT. Its protein is CASSLELGAVSPLHF.

This clone was detected once. The chain recombines TRBV5-1 with TRBJ1-5, with TRBD1 matching over 8 bases. V lost 0 bases to trimming and J lost 7 bases; unmatched junction nucleotides: 3. This CDR3 has 14 amino acids. Germline V lookup: CDR1 SGHRS, CDR2 YFSETQ. The CDR3 bases are TGCGCCAGCAGCTTGGGACAGGGGATACAGCCCCAGCATTTT. This encodes CASSLGQGIQPQHF.

This clone was counted between two and nine times. V gene TRBV4-2 combines with J gene TRBJ1-1; TRBD1 is a possible D gene (5 bases). This CDR3 comprises 16 residues. The germline V gene encodes CDR1 LGHNA and CDR2 YNFKEQ. The V and J ends lost 2 bases and 0 bases respectively, with 13 bases between them. DNA of the CDR3: TGTGCCAGCAGCCAAATGCCAGGGAAGATGAACACTGAAGCTTTCTTT. Amino acids: CASSQMPGKMNTEAFF.

The chain carries TRBV7-9 and TRBJ1-2; 7 positions agree with TRBD1. Germline trimming cut 3 bases from V and 6 bases from J; bases unmatched to any gene: 4. The CDR3 is 13 amino acids. From germline, CDR1 is SEHNR and CDR2 FQNEAQ (reference sequence). As DNA, the CDR3 is TGTGCCAGCAGCTTTTCCACAGGGGATGGCTACACCTTC. Residues: CASSFSTGDGYTF.

The rearrangement links TRBV5-1 to TRBJ2-1, with 7 positions matching TRBD1. Germline-derived CDR1 and CDR2 are SGHRS and YFSETQ. V lost 5 bases and J lost 5; bases outside the gene matches: 7. The CDR3 has 14 residues. The CDR3 nucleotides are TGCGCCAGCAGGGTGGGAACAGGGGACAATGAGCAGTTCTTC. Its protein is CASRVGTGDNEQFF.

The chain combines TRBV10-1 with TRBJ2-5; 7 bases agree with TRBD2. Germline V lookup: CDR1 WNHNN, CDR2 SYGVQD (reference sequence). The CDR3 loop spans 15 amino acids. After removal of 6 bases from V and 1 base from J, the junction contained 8 bases not matched to a gene. CDR3 coding DNA: TGCGCCAGCAGCGAGCGGCGGGGGACCCAAGAGACCCAGTACTTC. The encoded protein is CASSERRGTQETQYF.

The rearrangement uses TRBV21-1 and TRBJ1-1; whether TRBD1, the table's D call, matches the DNA was not checked. TRBV21-1 has pseudogene status. The CDR3 contains 16 residues. This CDR3 reads CASSNYRQGAYTEAFF. CDR3 sequence (DNA): TGTGCCAGCAGCAACTATCGACAGGGAGCGTACACTGAAGCTTTCTTT.

The V gene is TRBV24-1, the J gene TRBJ2-7; D is ambiguous. V was cut by 4 bases and J by 3 bases, with 6 bases left in between. The germline CDR1 and CDR2 sequences are KGHDR and SFDVKD. CDR3 length: 12 residues. The CDR3 spells CATSDASYEQYF. The DNA of the CDR3 is TGTGCCACCAGTGACGCGAGCTACGAGCAGTACTTC.

The rearrangement joins TRBV4-1 to TRBJ1-5, with 7 bases matching TRBD1. Looked up from germline, CDR1 is MGHRA and CDR2 is YSYEKL. J gave up 2 bases and V 1 base, and 5 bases lay outside the gene matches. This CDR3 has 16 residues. CDR3 residues: CASSQAEGARNQPQHF. CDR3 bases: TGCGCCAGCAGCCAAGCGGAGGGGGCACGCAATCAGCCCCAGCATTTT.

V usage is TRBV4-2 and J usage is TRBJ1-1, with 7 bases aligning to TRBD1. The CDR3 loop spans 20 amino acids. J lost 0 bases, V lost 0 bases, and 16 bases had no gene match. The germline V gene has CDR1 LGHNA and CDR2 YNFKEQ. CDR3 DNA: TGTGCCAGCAGCCAAGATGACAACAGGGGCGGCTTTGGGTTGAACACTGAAGCTTTCTTT. Protein sequence: CASSQDDNRGGFGLNTEAFF.

The chain has TRBV5-4 and TRBJ2-5; 7 nucleotides line up with TRBD1. Germline CDR1 reads SGHNT; CDR2 reads YYREEE (reference sequence). The CDR3 totals 13 residues. The V gene end was trimmed by 4 bases and the J gene end by 2 bases; junction bases not matched to a gene: 2. CDR3 loop: CASSGGQQETQYF. CDR3 in DNA: TGTGCCAGCAGCGGGGGACAGCAAGAGACCCAGTACTTC.

This chain joins TRBV7-3 and TRBJ2-3, with D unclear. Germline V gene sequence: CDR1 SGHTA, CDR2 FQGTGA. Trimming took 5 bases from V and 6 from J, leaving 18 bases between them. This CDR3 has 15 residues. The CDR3 loop is CASSPTRNMRDTQYF. CDR3 nucleotides: TGTGCCAGCAGCCCTACGAGGAATATGAGGGATACGCAGTATTTT. The variable domain in full, with the rest retrieved from reference TRBV7-3 and TRBJ2-3, is GAGVSQTPSNKVTEKGKYVELRCDPISGHTALYWYRQSLGQGPEFLIYFQGTGAADDSGLPNDRFFAVRPEGSVSTLKIQRTERGDSAVYLCASSPTRNMRDTQYFGPGTRLTVL.

This chain links TRBV5-1 with TRBJ1-1; no firm D call. CDR3 length equals 13 residues. V lost 2 bases to trimming and J lost 4 bases, with 9 bases between them. The germline V gene encodes CDR1 SGHRS and CDR2 YFSETQ. In DNA form, the CDR3 reads TGCGCCAGCAGCTTTGTGAGGGCCACTGAAGCTTTCTTT. Translated, it gives CASSFVRATEAFF.

In this sample, this clone turned up a few times. The chain employs TRBV6-5 and TRBJ2-7; TRBD2 agrees at 7 bases. This CDR3 is built from 14 residues. Germline values: CDR1 MNHEY, CDR2 SVGAGI. J lost 0 bases, V lost 7 bases, and 6 bases had no gene match. The CDR3 loop reads CASTLAESSYEQYF. CDR3 nucleotides: TGTGCCAGCACTCTAGCGGAGAGCTCCTACGAGCAGTACTTC.

V gene TRBV5-1 combines with J gene TRBJ2-7; 9 nucleotides agree with TRBD1. Germline CDR1 reads SGHRS; CDR2 reads YFSETQ. The CDR3 is 14 amino acids. V lost 5 bases to trimming and J lost 3 bases; unmatched junction nucleotides: 6. CDR3 in DNA: TGCGCCAGCAGATCCGGGACAGGGTTCTACGAGCAGTACTTC. It codes for CASRSGTGFYEQYF.

The V call is TRBV11-3, the J call TRBJ2-7, with TRBD1 identical over 7 bases. The CDR3 runs 16 residues. With 4 bases clipped from V and 2 bases from J, the junction kept 11 bases outside the gene matches. Germline values: CDR1 SGHNT, CDR2 YENEEA. CDR3 protein: CASSSTPDRAPYEQYF. The CDR3 DNA sequence: TGTGCCAGCAGCTCCACCCCCGACAGGGCACCCTACGAGCAGTACTTC.

This clone showed up just once. The V call is TRBV25-1, the J call TRBJ2-2; D is undetermined. The CDR3 has 12 residues. V was trimmed by 5 bases and J by 2 bases, leaving 3 bases between them. Germline values: CDR1 MGHDK, CDR2 SYGVNS. CDR3: CASSSNTGELFF. The CDR3 nucleotides read TGTGCCAGCAGTAGCAACACCGGGGAGCTGTTTTTT.